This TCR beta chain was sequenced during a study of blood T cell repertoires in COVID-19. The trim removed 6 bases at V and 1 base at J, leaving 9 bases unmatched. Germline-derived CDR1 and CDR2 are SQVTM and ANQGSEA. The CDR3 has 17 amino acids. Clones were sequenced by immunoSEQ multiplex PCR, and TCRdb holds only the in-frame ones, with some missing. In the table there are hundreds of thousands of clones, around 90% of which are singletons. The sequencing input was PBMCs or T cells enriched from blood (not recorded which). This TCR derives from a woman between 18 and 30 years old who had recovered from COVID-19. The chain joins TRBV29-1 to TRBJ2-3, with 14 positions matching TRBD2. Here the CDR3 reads CSVDGLAGGRGTDTQYF. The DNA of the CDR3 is TGCAGCGTCGACGGACTAGCGGGGGGCCGGGGCACAGATACGCAGTATTTT.